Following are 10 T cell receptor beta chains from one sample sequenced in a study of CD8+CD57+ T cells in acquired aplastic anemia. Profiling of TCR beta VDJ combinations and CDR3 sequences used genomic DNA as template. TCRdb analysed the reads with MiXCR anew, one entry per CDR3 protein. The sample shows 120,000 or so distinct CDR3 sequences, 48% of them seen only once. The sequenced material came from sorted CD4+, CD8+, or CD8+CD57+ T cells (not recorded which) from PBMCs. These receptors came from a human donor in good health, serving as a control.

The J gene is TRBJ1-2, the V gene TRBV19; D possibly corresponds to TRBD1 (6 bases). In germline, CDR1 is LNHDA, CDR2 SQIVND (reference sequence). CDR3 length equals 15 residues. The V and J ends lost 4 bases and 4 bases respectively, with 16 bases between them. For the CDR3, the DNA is TGTGCCAGTAGTACCCATGAGGGGGGATTCTATGGCTACACCTTC. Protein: CASSTHEGGFYGYTF.

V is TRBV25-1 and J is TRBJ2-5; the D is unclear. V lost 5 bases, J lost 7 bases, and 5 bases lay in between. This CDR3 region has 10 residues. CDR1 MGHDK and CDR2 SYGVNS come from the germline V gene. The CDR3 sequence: CASSWGTQYF. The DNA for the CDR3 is TGTGCCAGCAGTTGGGGGACCCAGTACTTC.

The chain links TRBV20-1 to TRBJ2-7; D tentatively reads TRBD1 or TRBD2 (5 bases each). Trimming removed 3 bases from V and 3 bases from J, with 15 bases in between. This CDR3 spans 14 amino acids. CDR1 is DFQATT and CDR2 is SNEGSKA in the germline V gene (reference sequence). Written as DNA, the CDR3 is TGCAGTGCTAGTCCCGGGACCTCAGACTACGAGCAGTACTTC. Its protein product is CSASPGTSDYEQYF.

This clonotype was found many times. The CDR3 loop reads CASKRGQNTGELFF. The CDR3 DNA reads as TGCGCCAGCAAGCGGGGCCAGAACACCGGGGAGCTGTTTTTT. The rearrangement links TRBV4-3 to TRBJ2-2, with TRBD2 matching 7 bases. CDR1 is LGHNA and CDR2 is YSLEER in the germline V gene. The ends lost 7 bases at V and 1 base at J; junction bases unmatched: 3. The CDR3 consists of 14 residues.

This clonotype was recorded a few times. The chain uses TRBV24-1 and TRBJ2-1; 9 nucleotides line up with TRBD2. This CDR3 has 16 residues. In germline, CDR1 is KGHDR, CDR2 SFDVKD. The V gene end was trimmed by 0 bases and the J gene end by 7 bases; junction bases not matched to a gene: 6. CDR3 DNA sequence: TGTGCCACCAGTGATTTGGGCTTAGCGGGAGTGAATGAGCAGTTCTTC. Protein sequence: CATSDLGLAGVNEQFF.

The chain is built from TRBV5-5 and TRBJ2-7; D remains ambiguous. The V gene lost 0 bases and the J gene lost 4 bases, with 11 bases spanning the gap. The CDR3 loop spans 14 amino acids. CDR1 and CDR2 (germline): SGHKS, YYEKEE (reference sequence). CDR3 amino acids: CASSLVGRSYEQYF. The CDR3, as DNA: TGTGCCAGCAGCTTGGTCGGCAGGAGTTACGAGCAGTACTTC. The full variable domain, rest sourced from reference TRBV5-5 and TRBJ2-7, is DAGVTQSPTHLIKTRGQQVTLRCSPISGHKSVSWYQQVLGQGPQFIFQYYEKEERGRGNFPDRFSARQFPNYSSELNVNALLLGDSALYLCASSLVGRSYEQYFGPGTRLTVT.

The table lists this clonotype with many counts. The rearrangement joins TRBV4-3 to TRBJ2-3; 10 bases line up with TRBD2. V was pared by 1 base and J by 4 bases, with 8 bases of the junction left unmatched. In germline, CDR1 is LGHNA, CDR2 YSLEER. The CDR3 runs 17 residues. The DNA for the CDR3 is TGCGCCAGCAGCCAAGTCCCAGTTAGCGGGGGGCCAGATACGCAGTATTTT. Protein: CASSQVPVSGGPDTQYF.

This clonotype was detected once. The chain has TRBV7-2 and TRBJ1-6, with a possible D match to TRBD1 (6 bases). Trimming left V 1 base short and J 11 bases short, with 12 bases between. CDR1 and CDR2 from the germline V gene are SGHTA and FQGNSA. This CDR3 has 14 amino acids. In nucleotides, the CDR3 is TGTGCCAGCAGCTTAGGGGGGCCGGACCCACCCCTCCACTTT. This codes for CASSLGGPDPPLHF.

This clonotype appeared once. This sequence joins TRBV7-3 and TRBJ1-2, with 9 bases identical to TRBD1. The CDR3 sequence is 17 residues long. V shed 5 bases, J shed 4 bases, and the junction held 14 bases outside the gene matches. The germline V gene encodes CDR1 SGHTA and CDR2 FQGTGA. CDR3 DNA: TGTGCCAGCAGCCCCCACCGGGACAGGGTCAGTGGCTATGGCTACACCTTC. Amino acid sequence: CASSPHRDRVSGYGYTF.

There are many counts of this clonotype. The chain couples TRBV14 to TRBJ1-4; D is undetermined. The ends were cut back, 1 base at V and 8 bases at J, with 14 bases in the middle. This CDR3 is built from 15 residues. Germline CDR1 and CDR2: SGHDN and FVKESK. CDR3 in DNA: TGTGCCAGCAGCCAAGGTGGCACCGCTTGGGAAAAACTGTTTTTT. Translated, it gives CASSQGGTAWEKLFF.